What follows is one T cell receptor (beta chain) and its context. The use of a sample-barcoded 5' primer and a J-beta primer mix characterized a second PCR of about 6 to 11 cycles. TCRdb independently ran MiXCR on the 5' RACE reads; one entry per CDR3 protein. Among some 1.7 million distinct CDR3 sequences listed, 28% were seen once. CDR1 is DFQATT and CDR2 is SNEGSKA in the germline V gene (reference sequence). Losses at the gene ends were 1 base for V and 3 bases for J; bases not matched to a gene: 3. The CDR3 has 13 amino acids. The data derive from a study of blood T cells in healthy people across ages.

V and J are TRBV20-1 and TRBJ2-7; 7 nucleotides line up with TRBD2. The sequence was collected from a woman between 25 and 40 years old in good health. The sequenced sample consisted of blood. CDR3 region: CSARVLADYEQYF. As DNA, the CDR3 is TGCAGTGCTAGAGTTCTAGCGGACTACGAGCAGTACTTC.